The 29 T cell receptor beta chains in this list originate from one sample, sequenced in a study of T-cell memory formation after mild COVID-19. TCRdb used MiXCR to reprocess the 5' RACE reads, holding one entry per CDR3 protein. Of tens of thousands of distinct CDR3 sequences listed, about 12% are singletons. Sequencing input: PBMCs or a T cell subset sorted from them (not recorded which). All receptors come from a young man who had mild COVID-19 (a few samples of this study predate the infection). Cell type and time point are not known.

The chain recombines TRBV7-2 with TRBJ2-5; 8 bases align to TRBD2. Germline V gives CDR1 SGHTA, CDR2 FQGNSA. V shed 5 bases and J 5 bases; nucleotides not matched to a gene: 16. The CDR3 contains 17 residues. CDR3 sequence (DNA): TGTGCCAGCAGCCAAGCGGGAGTAAGGGCTTTAGGGGAGACCCAGTACTTC. This gives the protein CASSQAGVRALGETQYF.

In regard to this clonotype: A single base separates this from a much larger clone, so it may be a read error. V usage is TRBV20-1 and J usage is TRBJ2-4; weak D call: TRBD1 (5 bases). V gave up 2 bases and J gave up 5 bases, with 22 bases separating them. Germline lookup yields CDR1 DFQATT and CDR2 SNEGSKA (reference sequence). The CDR3 covers 17 residues. The CDR3 is CSARSSPWGALQNIQYF. CDR3 DNA sequence: TGCAGTGCTAGATCCTCACCTTGGGGCGCGTTACAAAACATTCAGTACTTC.

The chain employs TRBV7-2 and TRBJ2-1; D may correspond to TRBD1 or TRBD2 (5 bases each). Trimming pared 5 bases from V and 10 bases from J, leaving 21 bases between. The CDR3 sequence is 15 residues long. CDR1 is SGHTA, CDR2 FQGNSA, per germline. CDR3 in amino acids: CASSPSPTRGGEQFF. CDR3 nucleotides: TGTGCCAGCAGCCCCTCTCCCACTAGGGGCGGAGAGCAGTTCTTC. The full variable domain, with the rest looked up from reference TRBV7-2 and TRBJ2-1, is GAGVSQSPSNKVTEKGKDVELRCDPISGHTALYWYRQSLGQGLEFLIYFQGNSAPDKSGLPSDRFSAERTGGSVSTLTIQRTQQEDSAVYLCASSPSPTRGGEQFFGPGTRLTVL.

There are a few counts of this clonotype. The chain recombines TRBV7-8 with TRBJ1-1; D ambiguous. The CDR3 runs 11 residues. V was shortened by 8 bases and J by 2 bases, with 6 bases between the two germline ends. Germline loops: CDR1 SGHVS, CDR2 FQNEAQ. The CDR3 nucleotides are TGTGCCAGCCTCACCAACACTGAAGCTTTCTTT. It encodes CASLTNTEAFF. Drawing the rest from reference TRBV7-8 and TRBJ1-1, the complete variable domain is GAGVSQSPRYKVAKRGQDVALRCDPISGHVSLFWYQQALGQGPEFLTYFQNEAQLDKSGLPSDRFFAERPEGSVSTLKIQRTQQEDSAVYLCASLTNTEAFFGQGTRLTVV.

This clonotype was seen more than once but under ten times. This chain links TRBV20-1 with TRBJ2-7, with 8 bases matching TRBD1. Germline V gene sequence: CDR1 DFQATT, CDR2 SNEGSKA (reference sequence). The V gene end was trimmed by 6 bases and the J gene end by 3 bases; junction bases not matched to a gene: 13. The CDR3 is made up of 15 amino acids. The CDR3 region has the DNA TGCAGTGCGTCAGACAGGGGTCGGGGACTCTACGAGCAGTACTTC. Protein sequence: CSASDRGRGLYEQYF.

The chain combines TRBV4-1 with TRBJ2-3; 7 bases align to TRBD2. J was trimmed by 0 bases and V by 0 bases; bases with no gene match: 3. The V gene's germline CDR1 is MGHRA and CDR2 YSYEKL. This CDR3 comprises 16 residues. DNA of the CDR3: TGCGCCAGCAGCCAAGAAGCGGGGCCCAGCACAGATACGCAGTATTTT. Protein: CASSQEAGPSTDTQYF.

The chain recombines TRBV20-1 with TRBJ2-3; maybe TRBD1 (6 bases). Looked up from germline, CDR1 is DFQATT and CDR2 is SNEGSKA (reference sequence). The V and J ends lost 4 bases and 1 base respectively, with 18 bases between them. This CDR3 contains 16 residues. CDR3: CSAMDPGTLRTDTQYF. The CDR3 region has the DNA TGCAGTGCTATGGATCCCGGGACATTACGCACAGATACGCAGTATTTT.

The table lists this clonotype with a few counts. V and J are TRBV7-2 and TRBJ2-5, with 12 bases identical to TRBD2. With 5 bases clipped from V and 1 base from J, the junction kept 5 bases outside the gene matches. Germline lookup yields CDR1 SGHTA and CDR2 FQGNSA. The CDR3 has 16 amino acids. As DNA, the CDR3 is TGTGCCAGCAGCCTTGGACTAGCGGGGAGCCAAGAGACCCAGTACTTC. Encoded protein: CASSLGLAGSQETQYF.

This clonotype was recorded a few times. The chain uses TRBV29-1 and TRBJ1-1, with 7 bases matching TRBD1. Germline V gene data show CDR1 as SQVTM and CDR2 as ANQGSEA. The trim removed 4 bases at V and 5 bases at J, leaving 4 bases unmatched. The CDR3 has 12 amino acids. CDR3 bases: TGCAGCGTTGGGGCAGGGGGTACTGAAGCTTTCTTT. It encodes CSVGAGGTEAFF.

This clonotype was counted many times. The chain carries TRBV7-2 and TRBJ2-7; D unclear. The CDR3 is 16 amino acids. V lost 1 base and J 0 bases, leaving 13 bases between the germline ends. CDR1 and CDR2 (germline): SGHTA, FQGNSA. CDR3 residues: CASSLDSDASSYEQYF. The CDR3 bases are TGTGCCAGCAGCTTAGATTCGGACGCGAGCTCCTACGAGCAGTACTTC.

This clonotype has only a few counts. This sequence joins TRBV12-3 or TRBV12-4 and TRBJ2-2; D may correspond to TRBD1 or TRBD2 (5 bases each). CDR3 length: 15 residues. Trimming removed 1 base at V and 3 bases at J, with 9 bases between. CDR3 coding DNA: TGTGCCAGCAGTTTAGGAGGGACGCACACCGGGGAGCTGTTTTTT. Translating it yields CASSLGGTHTGELFF.

This clonotype was seen more than once but under ten times. The rearrangement links TRBV5-1 to TRBJ2-3; no definite D call. This CDR3 comprises 14 residues. Germline CDR1 is SGHRS and CDR2 is YFSETQ. Trimming shortened V by 2 bases and J by 4 bases, and 11 bases separated the two germline ends. Written as DNA, the CDR3 is TGCGCCAGCAGCTTCGGTAGGGTCCCAGATACGCAGTATTTT. Residues: CASSFGRVPDTQYF.

This clonotype has ten or more counts. J is TRBJ2-3 and V is TRBV4-1, with 13 positions matching TRBD2. V lost 1 base and J lost 2; bases outside the gene matches: 6. CDR1 and CDR2 from the germline V gene are MGHRA and YSYEKL. The CDR3 spans 18 residues. The CDR3 sequence: CASSQGRGLAGSTDTQYF. CDR3 DNA sequence: TGCGCCAGCAGCCAAGGGCGGGGACTAGCGGGGTCCACAGATACGCAGTATTTT.

This clonotype occurred many times. The J gene is TRBJ2-7, the V gene TRBV20-1, with TRBD2 matching 12 bases. Germline CDR1 DFQATT, CDR2 SNEGSKA (reference sequence). V gave up 3 bases and J gave up 4 bases; unmatched junction bases: 4. The CDR3 extends over 14 amino acids. The CDR3 reads CSASLAGGRYEQYV. The CDR3 DNA reads TGCAGTGCTAGTCTAGCGGGGGGGCGATACGAGCAGTACGTC.

This clonotype turned up a few times. The gene calls are TRBV7-2 and TRBJ2-1, with D perhaps matching TRBD1 or TRBD2 (5 bases each). V was clipped by 4 bases and J by 0 bases, with 10 bases between them. Germline V CDR1 and CDR2: SGHTA, FQGNSA. The CDR3 totals 15 residues. CDR3 amino acids: CASSWGPSSYNEQFF. CDR3 DNA sequence: TGTGCCAGCAGCTGGGGACCAAGCTCCTACAATGAGCAGTTCTTC.

V gene TRBV7-2 combines with J gene TRBJ2-3, with D possibly TRBD1 on 5 matching bases. V shed 8 bases and J shed 1 base, with 7 bases lying between them. Germline V CDR1 and CDR2: SGHTA, FQGNSA. The CDR3 length is 12 residues. In DNA, the CDR3 is TGTGCCAGCGTGACAGGCACAGATACGCAGTATTTT. It codes for CASVTGTDTQYF. The full variable domain, in which reference TRBV7-2 and TRBJ2-3 provide the parts outside the CDR3, is GAGVSQSPSNKVTEKGKDVELRCDPISGHTALYWYRQSLGQGLEFLIYFQGNSAPDKSGLPSDRFSAERTGGSVSTLTIQRTQQEDSAVYLCASVTGTDTQYFGPGTRLTVL.

The CDR3: CASSQTSGASTDTQYF. In nucleotides, the CDR3 is TGCGCCAGCAGCCAAACTAGCGGGGCTAGCACAGATACGCAGTATTTT. The rearrangement uses TRBV4-3 and TRBJ2-3; 10 bases match TRBD2. This CDR3 is built from 16 residues. V trimming: 2 bases; J trimming: 0 bases; junction bases outside the gene matches: 2. Germline-derived CDR1 and CDR2 are LGHNA and YSLEER.

This clonotype has a handful of counts. The chain combines TRBV4-1 with TRBJ2-2; D ambiguous. This CDR3 contains 14 residues. V was clipped by 1 base and J by 6 bases, with 9 bases between them. Germline V lookup: CDR1 MGHRA, CDR2 YSYEKL. CDR3 loop: CASSQVQVAGELFF. The CDR3 DNA reads TGCGCCAGCAGCCAAGTTCAGGTAGCCGGGGAGCTGTTTTTT.

The CDR3 reads CAISVGTGMNTEAFF. In DNA form, the CDR3 reads TGTGCCATCAGTGTGGGGACAGGGATGAACACTGAAGCTTTCTTT. This chain uses TRBV10-3 with TRBJ1-1; 9 bases map to TRBD1. Germline V gene lookup returns CDR1 ENHRY and CDR2 SYGVKD. This CDR3 is built from 15 residues. With V trimmed by 4 bases and J by 0 bases, 3 bases remained unmatched.

This chain joins TRBV6-6 and TRBJ1-6; no definite D call. This CDR3 contains 16 residues. With 7 bases removed from V and 7 bases from J, the gap between germline ends came to 20 bases. Germline V gene sequence: CDR1 MNHNY, CDR2 SVGAGI (reference sequence). The CDR3 spells CASNRVASTTNSPLHF. CDR3 bases: TGTGCCAGCAACCGTGTCGCCAGTACAACCAATTCACCCCTCCACTTT.

This clonotype was detected only a few times. V gene TRBV6-4 combines with J gene TRBJ2-2, with TRBD2 matching over 10 bases. J gave up 4 bases and V 3 bases, and 2 bases lay outside the gene matches. Germline CDR1 is MRHNA and CDR2 is SNTAGT. This CDR3 spans 15 amino acids. The CDR3 is CASSESGGATGELFF. CDR3 bases: TGTGCCAGCAGTGAAAGCGGGGGGGCCACCGGGGAGCTGTTTTTT.

The table lists this clonotype with a few counts. The gene calls are TRBV12-3 or TRBV12-4 and TRBJ1-2; no definite D call. V lost 5 bases and J 3 bases, leaving 4 bases between the germline ends. This CDR3 has 11 amino acids. The CDR3 is CASSPDYGYTF. CDR3 coding DNA: TGTGCCAGCAGTCCGGACTATGGCTACACCTTC.

V is TRBV19 and J is TRBJ2-4, with a weak D call TRBD1 (6 bases). The CDR3 runs 14 residues. V was cut by 4 bases and J by 3 bases, with 10 bases left in between. Germline V gene lookup returns CDR1 LNHDA and CDR2 SQIVND (reference sequence). The CDR3: CASSKQGLKNIQYF. The CDR3 DNA sequence: TGTGCCAGTAGTAAGCAGGGGCTCAAAAACATTCAGTACTTC.

This clonotype was observed many times. The chain employs TRBV6-2 or TRBV6-3 and TRBJ2-1, with 8 bases fitting TRBD2. The CDR3 has 15 amino acids. Trimming removed 5 bases from V and 4 bases from J; junction bases left unmatched: 7. The germline gives CDR1 MNHEY, CDR2 SVGEGT. CDR3 sequence (DNA): TGTGCCAGCAGTGAGGCGGGGGGAGATTACAATGAGCAGTTCTTC. This gives the protein CASSEAGGDYNEQFF.

The genes are TRBV5-4 and TRBJ2-3; 12 nucleotides match TRBD2. This CDR3 has 18 amino acids. The trim removed 1 base at V and 0 bases at J, leaving 6 bases unmatched. In germline, CDR1 is SGHNT, CDR2 YYREEE (reference sequence). DNA for the CDR3: TGTGCCAGCAGCTTGAAGCTAGCGGGGGGGCAAAGCACAGATACGCAGTATTTT. Amino acids: CASSLKLAGGQSTDTQYF.

In this sample, this clonotype turned up many times. V gene TRBV20-1 combines with J gene TRBJ2-7; the match to TRBD1 covers 7 bases. V lost 6 bases, J lost 3 bases, and 11 bases stayed unmatched. The CDR3 covers 14 residues. Germline V lookup: CDR1 DFQATT, CDR2 SNEGSKA (reference sequence). As DNA, the CDR3 is TGCAGTGCCAAATCCGGGACAGTATTCTACGAGCAGTACTTC. It yields the protein CSAKSGTVFYEQYF.

This chain uses TRBV28 with TRBJ1-2; TRBD1 agrees at 8 bases. V was clipped by 3 bases and J by 8 bases; unmatched bases: 5. This CDR3 region has 13 residues. Germline CDR1 and CDR2: MDHEN and SYDVKM. CDR3 residues: CASSLSRGLGYTF. As DNA, the CDR3 is TGTGCCAGCAGTTTGTCCAGGGGGCTAGGCTACACCTTC.

The chain links TRBV4-2 to TRBJ1-2; 8 positions agree with TRBD1. This CDR3 comprises 16 residues. CDR1 LGHNA and CDR2 YNFKEQ come from the germline V gene. Trimming cost V 4 bases and J 6 bases; bases outside gene matches: 13. The CDR3 coding sequence is TGTGCCAGCAGCCGACTCGACAGGGGCCCTGCAGATGGCTACACCTTC. The encoded protein is CASSRLDRGPADGYTF.

The V gene is TRBV15, the J gene TRBJ2-5; 7 bases line up with TRBD1. J lost 3 bases, V lost 3 bases, and 13 bases had no gene match. The length of the CDR3 is 17 residues. CDR1 and CDR2 (germline): LNHNV, YYDKDF (reference sequence). This chain's CDR3 is CATSRSGGWGSEETQYF. CDR3 DNA: TGTGCCACCAGCAGGTCAGGGGGTTGGGGATCCGAAGAGACCCAGTACTTC.